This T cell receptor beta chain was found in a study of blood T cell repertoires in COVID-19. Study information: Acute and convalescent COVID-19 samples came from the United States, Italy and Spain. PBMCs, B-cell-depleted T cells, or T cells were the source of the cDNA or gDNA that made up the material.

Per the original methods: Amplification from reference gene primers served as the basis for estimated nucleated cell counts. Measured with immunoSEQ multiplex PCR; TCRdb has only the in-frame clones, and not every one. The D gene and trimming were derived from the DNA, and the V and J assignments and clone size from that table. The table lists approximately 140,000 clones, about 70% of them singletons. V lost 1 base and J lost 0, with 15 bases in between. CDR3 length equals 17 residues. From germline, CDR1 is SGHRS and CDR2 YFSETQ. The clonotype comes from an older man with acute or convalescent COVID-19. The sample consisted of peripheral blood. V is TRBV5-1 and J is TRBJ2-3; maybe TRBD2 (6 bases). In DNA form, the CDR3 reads TGCGCCAGCAGCTTGTTTGTCGGGGGAGGTAGCACAGATACGCAGTATTTT. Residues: CASSLFVGGGSTDTQYF.